The 30 T cell receptor beta chains reported below all come from one sample, sequenced in a study of coeliac disease. Measured with immunoSEQ multiplex PCR; TCRdb has only the in-frame clones, and not every one. The data show roughly 1,500 clones, about 67% seen once. Input material: intraepithelial lymphocytes from the gut. All receptors come from a woman aged 45-59 years with celiac disease on a gluten-free diet.

This clone was picked up one time. The V gene is TRBV7-2, the J gene TRBJ1-5; D is unclear. V lost 6 bases to trimming and J lost 3 bases, with 6 bases between them. This CDR3 spans 12 amino acids. Germline V gives CDR1 SGHTA, CDR2 FQGNSA. Here the CDR3 DNA reads TGTGCCAGCAGTTCCTTCAATCAGCCCCAGCATTTT. It encodes CASSSFNQPQHF.

This rearrangement joins TRBV28 to TRBJ1-2, with D perhaps matching TRBD1 (5 bases). Germline V gene data show CDR1 as MDHEN and CDR2 as SYDVKM. There are 14 residues in the CDR3. Trimming left V 7 bases short and J 4 bases short, with 16 bases between. The chain's CDR3 is CASTIAGTVYGYTF. Here the CDR3 DNA reads TGTGCCAGCACCATCGCGGGGACCGTCTATGGCTACACCTTC.

This clone is labeled large. The chain links TRBV7-2 to TRBJ2-1; weak D call: TRBD1 (6 bases). The CDR3 loop spans 14 amino acids. Germline V lookup: CDR1 SGHTA, CDR2 FQGNSA. Trimming took off 5 bases at V and 9 bases at J, with 17 bases between the two ends. CDR3 nucleotide sequence: TGTGCCAGCAGCCTACCCGGGACACTAACTGAGCAGTTCTTC. It specifies CASSLPGTLTEQFF.

The V call is TRBV11-2, the J call TRBJ2-7; D remains unclear. This CDR3 comprises 15 residues. V lost 1 base to trimming and J lost 4 bases, with 14 bases between them. Looked up from germline, CDR1 is SGHAT and CDR2 is FQNNGV. The chain's CDR3 is CASSLGGTEIYEQYF. Here the CDR3 DNA reads TGTGCCAGCAGCTTAGGAGGCACGGAAATTTACGAGCAGTACTTC.

This sequence joins TRBV19 and TRBJ2-3; TRBD2 matches 15 bases. Germline V gives CDR1 LNHDA, CDR2 SQIVND (reference sequence). The CDR3 is made up of 17 amino acids. V gave up 4 bases and J gave up 2 bases; unmatched junction bases: 4. CDR3 loop: CASSRGLAGGLTDTQYF. The CDR3 DNA reads TGTGCCAGTAGTAGAGGACTAGCGGGGGGGCTCACAGATACGCAGTATTTT.

This chain uses TRBV30 with TRBJ2-5, with D perhaps TRBD2 (6 bases). Germline V gene data show CDR1 as GTSNPN and CDR2 as SVGIG (reference sequence). The V and J ends lost 5 bases and 5 bases respectively, with 6 bases between them. The CDR3 extends over 10 amino acids. The chain's CDR3 is CAWGGETQYF. CDR3 sequence (DNA): TGTGCCTGGGGGGGGGAGACCCAGTACTTC.

J is TRBJ2-3 and V is TRBV6-6; the D gene is possibly TRBD1 (5 bases). This CDR3 has 16 residues. The germline CDR1 and CDR2 sequences are MNHNY and SVGAGI (reference sequence). Trimming cost V 7 bases and J 0 bases, with 17 bases left between them. Here the CDR3 DNA reads TGTGCCAGCACCCGACAGCGTGGGATTAGCACAGATACGCAGTATTTT. Translation gives CASTRQRGISTDTQYF.

This chain connects TRBV15 to TRBJ2-2, with D maybe TRBD2 (5 bases). Trimming removed 2 bases from V and 5 bases from J, with 15 bases in between. The CDR3 has 16 residues. CDR1 and CDR2 from the germline V gene are LNHNV and YYDKDF (reference sequence). CDR3 amino acids: CATSRTRPRGTGELFF. The CDR3 DNA reads as TGTGCCACCAGCAGAACTAGACCCCGGGGTACCGGGGAGCTGTTTTTT. The entire variable domain, with the rest obtained from reference TRBV15 and TRBJ2-2, is as follows: DAMVIQNPRYQVTQFGKPVTLSCSQTLNHNVMYWYQQKSSQAPKLLFHYYDKDFNNEADTPDNFQSRRPNTSFCFLDIRSPGLGDTAMYLCATSRTRPRGTGELFFGEGSRLTVL.

V gene TRBV11-2 combines with J gene TRBJ1-4; TRBD1 might be the D (6 bases). From germline, CDR1 is SGHAT and CDR2 FQNNGV. Trimming shortened V by 5 bases and J by 6 bases, and 16 bases separated the two germline ends. The CDR3 runs to 15 residues. The CDR3 DNA follows: TGTGCCAGCAGCACCCGACAGGCTGGGGATGAAAAACTGTTTTTT. Amino acid sequence: CASSTRQAGDEKLFF.

The rearrangement joins TRBV7-2 to TRBJ2-1, with a tentative D call TRBD2 (7 bases). V shed 3 bases and J shed 7 bases, with 16 bases lying between them. The CDR3 covers 15 residues. From germline, CDR1 is SGHTA and CDR2 FQGNSA. The CDR3 coding sequence is TGTGCCAGCAGCTTTAGGGGGGGCGGTGGGAATGAGCAGTTCTTC. As protein: CASSFRGGGGNEQFF.

A word on this clone: A far larger clone is just one base off, so this is likely a read error. The V gene is TRBV28, the J gene TRBJ2-7, with D unresolved. CDR1 and CDR2 from the germline V gene are MDHEN and SYDVKM. There are 11 residues in the CDR3. CDR3: CASSSYYGQYF. The DNA of the CDR3 is TGTGCCAGCAGTTCCTATTACGGGCAGTACTTC.

The CDR3 sequence is CASGLAGAYYNEQFF. The CDR3 DNA is TGTGCCAGCGGTCTAGCGGGGGCCTATTACAATGAGCAGTTCTTC. V usage is TRBV2 and J usage is TRBJ2-1, with 10 bases identical to TRBD2. CDR1 and CDR2 (germline): SNHLY, FYNNEI. Germline trimming cut 8 bases from V and 4 bases from J; bases unmatched to any gene: 8. This CDR3 spans 15 amino acids.

The V and J genes are TRBV7-9 and TRBJ2-5; a weak D match, TRBD2 (5 bases). The germline CDR1 and CDR2 sequences are SEHNR and FQNEAQ (reference sequence). V gave up 5 bases and J gave up 0 bases, with 10 bases separating them. This CDR3 has 14 amino acids. For the CDR3, the DNA is TGTGCCAGCAGCCGGGGAACTCACCAAGAGACCCAGTACTTC. Encoded protein: CASSRGTHQETQYF.

Comments on this clone: A junction end diverges from the germline sequence, so it may reflect a read error. The chain uses TRBV7-2 and TRBJ2-3, with 7 nucleotides matching TRBD1. This CDR3 has 15 residues. CDR1 is SGHTA, CDR2 FQGNSA, per germline. In nucleotides, the CDR3 is TGTGCCAGCAGCCCATTGACAGGGATAACCAGATACGCAGTATTT. This encodes CASSPLTGITRYAVF. The complete variable domain, with remaining parts taken from reference TRBV7-2 and TRBJ2-3, reads GAGVSQSPSNKVTEKGKDVELRCDPISGHTALYWYRQSLGQGLEFLIYFQGNSAPDKSGLPSDRFSAERTGGSVSTLTIQRTQQEDSAVYLCASSPLTGITRYAVFGPGTRLTVL.

V is TRBV27 and J is TRBJ2-7; possible D gene TRBD1, 6 bases. Germline CDR1 is MNHEY and CDR2 is SMNVEV (reference sequence). Trimming took 8 bases from V and 3 from J, leaving 20 bases between them. The CDR3 runs to 15 residues. Here the CDR3 DNA reads TGTGCCAGCGCCCCACATGGGGGCTCGAGCTACGAGCAGTACTTC. Its translation: CASAPHGGSSYEQYF.

This rearrangement joins TRBV7-8 to TRBJ2-1; the D gene is possibly TRBD2 (7 bases). The CDR3 is made up of 15 amino acids. Trimming left V 0 bases short and J 9 bases short, with 15 bases between. CDR1 is SGHVS and CDR2 is FQNEAQ in the germline V gene. CDR3 coding DNA: TGTGCCAGCAGCTTAGCGACGGGGGGCGACTCTGAGCAGTTCTTC. It translates to CASSLATGGDSEQFF. Together with reference TRBV7-8 and TRBJ2-1, the CDR3 gives the full variable domain: GAGVSQSPRYKVAKRGQDVALRCDPISGHVSLFWYQQALGQGPEFLTYFQNEAQLDKSGLPSDRFFAERPEGSVSTLKIQRTQQEDSAVYLCASSLATGGDSEQFFGPGTRLTVL.

V usage is TRBV29-1 and J usage is TRBJ2-5, with 7 bases matching TRBD1. The CDR3 is 15 residues long. Trimming removed 6 bases from V and 3 bases from J; junction bases left unmatched: 13. Germline CDR1 reads SQVTM; CDR2 reads ANQGSEA. CDR3 nucleotides: TGCAGCGTCGGTAAAACGGGACAGCCAGAAGAGACCCAGTACTTC. This gives the protein CSVGKTGQPEETQYF.

V gene TRBV7-9 combines with J gene TRBJ2-2, with D possibly being TRBD1 (6 bases). There are 16 residues in the CDR3. V dropped 1 base and J dropped 4 bases, with 13 bases sitting between them. Germline V gene data show CDR1 as SEHNR and CDR2 as FQNEAQ (reference sequence). The CDR3: CASSLGSRQVTGELFF. The CDR3 nucleotides are TGTGCCAGCAGCTTAGGGTCCAGACAGGTCACCGGGGAGCTGTTTTTT.

The chain is built from TRBV6-1 and TRBJ1-2, with TRBD1 as a possible D gene (5 bases). The length of the CDR3 is 15 residues. The germline V and J ends were trimmed by 6 bases and 3 bases, with 17 bases remaining between them. Germline V gene sequence: CDR1 MNHNS, CDR2 SASEGT. In nucleotides, the CDR3 is TGTGCCAGCAGGGAGGGCCCAGGGTCCGACTATGGCTACACCTTC. It encodes CASREGPGSDYGYTF.

The chain joins TRBV30 to TRBJ2-3; TRBD1 is a possible D gene (5 bases). The germline V gene has CDR1 GTSNPN and CDR2 SVGIG (reference sequence). V was pared by 6 bases and J by 0 bases, with 13 bases between. The CDR3 spans 14 residues. CDR3 residues: CACATDTSTDTQYF. CDR3 bases: TGTGCCTGCGCGACAGACACTAGCACAGATACGCAGTATTTT.

This clone turned up a few times. This sequence joins TRBV28 and TRBJ2-7; D not certain. V was clipped by 1 base and J by 2 bases, with 9 bases between them. CDR3 length equals 14 residues. Germline-derived CDR1 and CDR2 are MDHEN and SYDVKM. DNA of the CDR3: TGTGCCAGCAGTTTATCAGTCAGGCCCTACGAGCAGTACTTC. It translates to CASSLSVRPYEQYF.

The CDR3 DNA reads as TGTGCCAGCAGTGAATCCCTCCCGGGAAGCGAAGCTTTCTTT. This codes for CASSESLPGSEAFF. The rearrangement links TRBV2 to TRBJ1-1; D uncertain. The CDR3 extends over 14 amino acids. Germline V lookup: CDR1 SNHLY, CDR2 FYNNEI. Trimming cost V 2 bases and J 8 bases, with 15 bases left between them. The full variable domain, completed using reference TRBV2 and TRBJ1-1, is EPEVTQTPSHQVTQMGQEVILRCVPISNHLYFYWYRQILGQKVEFLVSFYNNEISEKSEIFDDQFSVERPDGSNFTLKIRSTKLEDSAMYFCASSESLPGSEAFFGQGTRLTVV.

CDR3 sequence: CASSYSMGATNEKLFF. The DNA for the CDR3 is TGTGCCAGCAGTTACTCGATGGGGGCCACTAATGAAAAACTGTTTTTT. This sequence joins TRBV6-6 and TRBJ1-4, with a weak D call TRBD1 (6 bases). Trimming shortened V by 0 bases and J by 2 bases, and 10 bases separated the two germline ends. Germline V gives CDR1 MNHNY, CDR2 SVGAGI (reference sequence). The CDR3 spans 16 residues.

The rearrangement uses TRBV4-2 and TRBJ2-7, with a tentative D call TRBD1 (6 bases). Trimming removed 5 bases from V and 6 bases from J, with 17 bases in between. The CDR3 has 14 residues. CDR1 and CDR2 (germline): LGHNA, YNFKEQ. In DNA, the CDR3 is TGTGCCAGCAGCTTGGACAGTCTGACCTCCGAGCAGTACTTC. Translating it yields CASSLDSLTSEQYF.

This chain connects TRBV6-1 to TRBJ2-1, with D maybe TRBD1 (6 bases). CDR1 is MNHNS and CDR2 is SASEGT in the germline V gene. CDR3 size: 15 residues. The V and J ends lost 4 bases and 0 bases respectively, with 10 bases between them. DNA for the CDR3: TGTGCCAGCAGTGGGGGACACCTCTCCTACAATGAGCAGTTCTTC. Translated: CASSGGHLSYNEQFF.

The J gene is TRBJ1-2, the V gene TRBV5-6, with a tentative D call TRBD1 (6 bases). The CDR3 totals 14 residues. Between the trimmed V and J ends, which lost 3 bases and 2 bases, there was a span of 11 bases. CDR1 and CDR2 from the germline V gene are SGHDT and YYEEEE. Here the CDR3 DNA reads TGTGCCAGCAGCTCCCAGGGGTTCAACTATGGCTACACCTTC. Its protein product is CASSSQGFNYGYTF.

The chain is built from TRBV5-1 and TRBJ2-1; TRBD2 might be the D (6 bases). This CDR3 contains 15 residues. V was cut by 3 bases and J by 0 bases, with 10 bases left in between. Per germline, CDR1 SGHRS and CDR2 YFSETQ. Here the CDR3 DNA reads TGCGCCAGCAGCTCGGGACTCCACTCCTACAATGAGCAGTTCTTC. This translates into CASSSGLHSYNEQFF.

V usage is TRBV28 and J usage is TRBJ2-3; the match to TRBD1 covers 10 bases. Germline CDR1 MDHEN, CDR2 SYDVKM. The CDR3 loop spans 17 amino acids. J gave up 5 bases and V 5 bases, and 13 bases lay outside the gene matches. DNA for the CDR3: TGTGCCAGCAGTCCACCTCTAACCGGGACAGGGGAAGATACGCAGTATTTT. It translates to CASSPPLTGTGEDTQYF.

J is TRBJ1-1 and V is TRBV15; D not resolved. Trimming removed 1 base from V and 8 bases from J, with 11 bases in between. Germline V CDR1 and CDR2: LNHNV, YYDKDF (reference sequence). The CDR3 length is 13 residues. CDR3 nucleotide sequence: TGTGCCACCAGCAGAGCCCAGAGGGAGGAAGCTTTCTTT. Translating gives CATSRAQREEAFF.

The rearrangement uses TRBV11-2 and TRBJ1-2; 8 nucleotides match TRBD1. CDR3 size: 16 residues. From germline, CDR1 is SGHAT and CDR2 FQNNGV. V lost 6 bases, J lost 5 bases, and 14 bases stayed unmatched. CDR3 sequence reads: CASRPTGARMNYGYTF. CDR3 DNA: TGTGCCAGCAGGCCGACAGGGGCCCGTATGAATTATGGCTACACCTTC.